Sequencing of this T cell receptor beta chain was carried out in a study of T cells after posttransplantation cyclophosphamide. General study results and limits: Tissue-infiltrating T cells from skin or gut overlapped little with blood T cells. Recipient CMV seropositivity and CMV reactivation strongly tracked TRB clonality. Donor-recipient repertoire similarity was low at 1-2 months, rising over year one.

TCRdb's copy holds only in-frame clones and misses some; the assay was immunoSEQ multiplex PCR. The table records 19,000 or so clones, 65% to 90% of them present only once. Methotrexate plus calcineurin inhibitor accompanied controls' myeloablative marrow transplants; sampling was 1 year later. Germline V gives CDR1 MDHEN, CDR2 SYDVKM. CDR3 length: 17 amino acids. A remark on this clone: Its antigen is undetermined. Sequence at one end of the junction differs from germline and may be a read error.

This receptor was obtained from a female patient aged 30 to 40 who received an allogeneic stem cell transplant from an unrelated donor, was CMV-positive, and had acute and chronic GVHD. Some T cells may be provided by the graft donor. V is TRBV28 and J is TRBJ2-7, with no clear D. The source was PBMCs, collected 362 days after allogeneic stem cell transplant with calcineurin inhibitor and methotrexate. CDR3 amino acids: CVSSLWPSSDRLYEQYF. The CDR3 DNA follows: TGTGTCAGCAGTTTATGGCCCTCAAGCGACCGGCTCTACGAGCAGTACTTC.